The 6 T cell receptor beta chains presented below share a single source sample, sequenced in a study of cytomegalovirus exposure and HLA in healthy donors (dated by TCRdb to 2015 to 2018). The library was obtained by the immunoSEQ multiplex PCR assay. A mixture of 60 forward primers for TCR Vbeta segments and 13 reverse primers for TCR Jbeta segments was used in the multiplex PCR. Here the immuneACCESS table is served through TCRdb, limited to in-frame sequences with V and J called. Missing clones are a known gap in these copies; in checked studies unresolved V genes cover under half, and the rest lacks a known reason. In all, the sample holds nearly 200,000 clones, and 75% to 90% of those were seen once. Approximately 6.5% of the sample is taken by the ten largest. The sequencing input was PBMCs. All receptors come from a woman in her 50s in good health and CMV-seropositive.

The V gene is TRBV2, the J gene TRBJ2-5, with 7 bases lining up with TRBD1. The CDR3 length is 13 residues. After removal of 7 bases from V and 2 bases from J, the junction contained 4 bases not matched to a gene. Germline V gene lookup returns CDR1 SNHLY and CDR2 FYNNEI. As DNA, the CDR3 is TGTGCCAGCAAGCAGGGGGTACAAGAGACCCAGTACTTC. Translation gives CASKQGVQETQYF.

The J gene is TRBJ2-7, the V gene TRBV30; D gene uncertain. Germline CDR1 reads GTSNPN; CDR2 reads SVGIG (reference sequence). CDR3 size: 11 residues. V lost 1 base and J lost 6, with 7 bases in between. CDR3 region: CAWSAGPEQYF. In nucleotides, the CDR3 is TGTGCCTGGAGTGCAGGTCCCGAGCAGTACTTC.

The rearrangement links TRBV19 to TRBJ2-4, with a possible D match to TRBD1 (6 bases). This CDR3 has 16 residues. Germline-derived CDR1 and CDR2 are LNHDA and SQIVND (reference sequence). Trimming left V 3 bases short and J 12 bases short, with 24 bases between. The CDR3 loop reads CASSIHRVKDKDSQYF. CDR3 sequence (DNA): TGTGCCAGTAGTATCCACAGGGTGAAGGACAAGGACAGTCAGTACTTC.

CDR3 sequence reads: CASSERRTANYGYTF. In DNA form, the CDR3 reads TGTGCCAGCAGTGAGAGACGAACAGCTAACTATGGCTACACCTTC. The chain recombines TRBV28 with TRBJ1-2; D ambiguous. V lost 5 bases and J 0 bases, leaving 13 bases between the germline ends. Germline lookup yields CDR1 MDHEN and CDR2 SYDVKM. This CDR3 contains 15 residues.

The chain employs TRBV7-2 and TRBJ2-2; 8 bases are shared with TRBD2. The germline CDR1 and CDR2 sequences are SGHTA and FQGNSA. Trimming at V came to 4 bases and at J to 7 bases, leaving 5 bases not matched to a gene. CDR3 length: 14 residues. The CDR3 region is CASSSSSGVGELFF. The CDR3 bases are TGTGCCAGCAGCTCCAGTAGCGGGGTCGGGGAGCTGTTTTTT. Full variable domain (missing parts from reference TRBV7-2 and TRBJ2-2): GAGVSQSPSNKVTEKGKDVELRCDPISGHTALYWYRQSLGQGLEFLIYFQGNSAPDKSGLPSDRFSAERTGGSVSTLTIQRTQQEDSAVYLCASSSSSGVGELFFGEGSRLTVL.

This sequence joins TRBV6-5 and TRBJ1-4; a weak D match, TRBD1 (6 bases). V was cut by 4 bases and J by 3 bases, with 6 bases left in between. The V gene's germline CDR1 is MNHEY and CDR2 SVGAGI. The CDR3 extends over 13 amino acids. Here the CDR3 DNA reads TGTGCCAGCAGTTCAGGGGCTAATGAAAAACTGTTTTTT. Translated, it gives CASSSGANEKLFF.